The 14 T cell receptor beta chains below were found in one sample sequenced in a study of T cells after somatic rescue of genetic block. Profiling relied on immunoSEQ multiplex PCR, and the TCRdb table lists in-frame clones only, not all of them. This repertoire shows tens of thousands of clones, about 90% found once; its top ten account for more than 1.5%. The sample was peripheral blood mononuclear cells (PBMCs). These receptors originate from a woman in her late teens or twenties.

The CDR3 sequence is CASSFEGEGYEQYF. The CDR3 DNA reads as TGTGCCAGCAGTTTTGAGGGAGAGGGCTACGAGCAGTACTTC. This sequence joins TRBV28 and TRBJ2-7, with D maybe TRBD2 (5 bases). V dropped 3 bases and J dropped 3 bases, with 12 bases sitting between them. Per germline, CDR1 MDHEN and CDR2 SYDVKM. CDR3 length: 14 residues.

The chain is built from TRBV15 and TRBJ1-1, with D tentatively TRBD1 (5 bases). The CDR3 is made up of 14 amino acids. V lost 0 bases to trimming and J lost 11 bases, with 16 bases between them. Per the germline V gene, CDR1 is LNHNV and CDR2 is YYDKDF (reference sequence). The CDR3 here is CATSRDSGLVGAFF. The CDR3, as DNA: TGTGCCACCAGCAGAGATTCGGGGCTAGTGGGTGCTTTCTTT.

V gene TRBV19 combines with J gene TRBJ1-5; D ambiguous. This CDR3 has 15 residues. Germline V gene lookup returns CDR1 LNHDA and CDR2 SQIVND (reference sequence). The germline V and J ends were trimmed by 4 bases and 0 bases, with 10 bases remaining between them. CDR3 residues: CASSTRTYSNQPQHF. The CDR3 region has the DNA TGTGCCAGTAGTACCAGAACTTATAGCAATCAGCCCCAGCATTTT.

This clone has more than one count but fewer than ten. This rearrangement joins TRBV19 to TRBJ2-3; D may be TRBD2 (5 bases). The CDR3 covers 15 residues. The germline V gene has CDR1 LNHDA and CDR2 SQIVND (reference sequence). Trimming cost V 5 bases and J 7 bases, with 19 bases left between them. The CDR3 spells CASSPEVPGWNTQYF. In nucleotides, the CDR3 is TGTGCCAGTAGTCCCGAGGTCCCGGGGTGGAATACGCAGTATTTT. The complete variable domain, with remaining parts taken from reference TRBV19 and TRBJ2-3, reads DGGITQSPKYLFRKEGQNVTLSCEQNLNHDAMYWYRQDPGQGLRLIYYSQIVNDFQKGDIAEGYSVSREKKESFPLTVTSAQKNPTAFYLCASSPEVPGWNTQYFGPGTRLTVL.

The chain has TRBV6-1 and TRBJ1-3, with 11 bases lining up with TRBD1. The CDR3 has 17 residues. The germline gives CDR1 MNHNS, CDR2 SASEGT. With 4 bases clipped from V and 4 bases from J, the junction kept 9 bases outside the gene matches. The CDR3 loop reads CASSASSGQGAGNTIYF. The CDR3 coding sequence is TGTGCCAGCAGTGCCAGTTCCGGACAGGGGGCGGGAAACACCATATATTTT.

The J gene is TRBJ1-1, the V gene TRBV20-1, with TRBD1 matching 7 bases. V gave up 8 bases and J gave up 7 bases; unmatched junction bases: 7. The CDR3 extends over 11 amino acids. Germline V gives CDR1 DFQATT, CDR2 SNEGSKA (reference sequence). The CDR3 nucleotides read TGCAGTACGCGTACAGGGGTTGAAGCTTTCTTT. It encodes CSTRTGVEAFF.

The table lists this clone with a few counts. The chain uses TRBV5-1 and TRBJ1-1, with a tentative D call TRBD1 (5 bases). CDR1 and CDR2 (germline): SGHRS, YFSETQ. CDR3 length: 10 residues. The CDR3 spells CARGLGEAFF. The CDR3 DNA sequence: TGCGCGAGGGGACTTGGTGAAGCTTTCTTT.

The chain has TRBV6-5 and TRBJ2-5, with 9 bases that match TRBD2. V lost 6 bases, J lost 6 bases, and 8 bases stayed unmatched. The CDR3 contains 14 residues. The germline V gene encodes CDR1 MNHEY and CDR2 SVGAGI. CDR3 nucleotide sequence: TGTGCCAGCAGCGGGACTAGCATACGAAAGACCCAGTACTTC. Its protein product is CASSGTSIRKTQYF.

The V gene is TRBV27, the J gene TRBJ2-1; 12 bases are a match to TRBD2. V lost 6 bases and J lost 8; bases outside the gene matches: 5. CDR3 length equals 14 residues. Germline V gene lookup returns CDR1 MNHEY and CDR2 SMNVEV (reference sequence). The chain's CDR3 is CASRASGREDEQFF. Written as DNA, the CDR3 is TGTGCCAGCAGGGCTAGCGGGAGGGAGGATGAGCAGTTCTTC.

The gene calls are TRBV11-3 and TRBJ2-1; 13 bases fit TRBD2. V lost 5 bases and J lost 8; bases outside the gene matches: 9. The CDR3 is 16 residues long. From germline, CDR1 is SGHNT and CDR2 YENEEA. CDR3 sequence (DNA): TGTGCCAGCAGCCACGGGACTAGCGGGATGCGGTATGAGCAGTTCTTC. Protein sequence: CASSHGTSGMRYEQFF.

The chain recombines TRBV27 with TRBJ2-3, with D perhaps given as TRBD1 or TRBD2 (6 bases each). V was pared by 2 bases and J by 0 bases, with 18 bases between. This CDR3 is 18 amino acids long. CDR1 is MNHEY, CDR2 SMNVEV, per germline (reference sequence). This chain's CDR3 is CASSLRTARELSTDTQYF. DNA for the CDR3: TGTGCCAGCAGTTTAAGGACAGCCCGGGAGTTGAGCACAGATACGCAGTATTTT.

V is TRBV28 and J is TRBJ2-2; TRBD1 might be the D (6 bases). Trimming removed 5 bases at V and 4 bases at J, with 17 bases between. The length of the CDR3 is 16 residues. Germline CDR1 reads MDHEN; CDR2 reads SYDVKM. In DNA form, the CDR3 reads TGTGCCAGCAGTACGCGCAGGGGATCGGGCACCGGGGAGCTGTTTTTT. It yields the protein CASSTRRGSGTGELFF.

Here the CDR3 reads CASSLENRGGGTEAFF. DNA for the CDR3: TGTGCCAGCAGCTTAGAAAACCGAGGGGGCGGCACTGAAGCTTTCTTT. The V and J genes are TRBV7-3 and TRBJ1-1; 7 nucleotides align to TRBD1. The germline gives CDR1 SGHTA, CDR2 FQGTGA. V shed 2 bases, J shed 4 bases, and the junction held 10 bases outside the gene matches. The CDR3 runs 16 residues.

In DNA, the CDR3 is TGTGCCAGCAGCGGTCGTCTAGCGGCGAACACCGGGGAGCTGTTTTTT. Translated: CASSGRLAANTGELFF. The chain uses TRBV9 and TRBJ2-2; 7 positions agree with TRBD2. The CDR3 runs 16 residues. Looked up from germline, CDR1 is SGDLS and CDR2 is YYNGEE. Trimming removed 3 bases from V and 0 bases from J; junction bases left unmatched: 5.